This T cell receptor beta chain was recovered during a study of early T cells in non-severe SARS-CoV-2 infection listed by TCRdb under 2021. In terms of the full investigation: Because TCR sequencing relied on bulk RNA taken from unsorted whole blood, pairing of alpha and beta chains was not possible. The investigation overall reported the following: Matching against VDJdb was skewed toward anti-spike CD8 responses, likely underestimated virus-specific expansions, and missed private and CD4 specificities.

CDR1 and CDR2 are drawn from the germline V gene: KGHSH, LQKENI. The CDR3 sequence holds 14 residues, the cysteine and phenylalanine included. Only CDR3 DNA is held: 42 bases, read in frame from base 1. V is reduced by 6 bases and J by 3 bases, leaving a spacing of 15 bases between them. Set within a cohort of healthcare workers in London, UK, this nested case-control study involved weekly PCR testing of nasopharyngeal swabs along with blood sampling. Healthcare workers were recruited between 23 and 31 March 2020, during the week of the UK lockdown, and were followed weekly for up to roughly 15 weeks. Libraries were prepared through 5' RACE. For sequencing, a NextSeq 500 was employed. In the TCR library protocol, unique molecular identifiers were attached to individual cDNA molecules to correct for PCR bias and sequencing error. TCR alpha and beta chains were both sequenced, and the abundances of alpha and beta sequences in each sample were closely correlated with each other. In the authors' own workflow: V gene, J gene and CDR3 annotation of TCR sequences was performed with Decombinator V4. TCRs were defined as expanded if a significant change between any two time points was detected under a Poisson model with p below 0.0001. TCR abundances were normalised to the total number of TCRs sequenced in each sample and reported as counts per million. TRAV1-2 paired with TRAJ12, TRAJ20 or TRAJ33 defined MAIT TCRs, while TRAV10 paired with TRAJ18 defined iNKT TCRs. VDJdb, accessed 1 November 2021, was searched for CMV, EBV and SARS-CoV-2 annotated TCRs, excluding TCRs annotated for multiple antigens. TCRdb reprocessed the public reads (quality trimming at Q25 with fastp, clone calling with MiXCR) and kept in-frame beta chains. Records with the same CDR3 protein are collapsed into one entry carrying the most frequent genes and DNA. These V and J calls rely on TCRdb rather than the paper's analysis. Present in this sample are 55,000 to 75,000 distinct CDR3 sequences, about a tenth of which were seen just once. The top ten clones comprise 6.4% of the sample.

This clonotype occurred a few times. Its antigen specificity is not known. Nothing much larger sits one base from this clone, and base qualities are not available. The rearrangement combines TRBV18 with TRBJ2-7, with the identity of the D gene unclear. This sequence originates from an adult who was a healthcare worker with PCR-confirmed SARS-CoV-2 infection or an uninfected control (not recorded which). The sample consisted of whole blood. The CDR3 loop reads CASSGPSSDYEQYF. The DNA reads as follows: TGTGCCAGCTCGGGCCCCAGTTCCGACTACGAGCAGTACTTC.